This is a list of T cell receptor beta chains from one sample in a study of identical twins. One entry per CDR3 protein results from TCRdb running MiXCR on the 5' RACE reads. This table has 1.5 million to 2 million distinct CDR3 sequences, around a third appearing once. The sample comprised cord blood. The origin of the receptors is a newborn girl in good health. CDR3s include the opening cysteine and the closing phenylalanine or tryptophan.

TRBV11-2	TRBJ2-7	13	CASTPRLAGEQYF
TRBV7-9	TRBJ1-5	15	CASSSGRRGNQPQHF
TRBV10-3	TRBJ2-3	15	CAISESAAPGGIRYF
TRBV12-3/TRBV12-4	TRBJ2-1	15	CASSFRDSVYNEQFF
TRBV20-1	TRBJ1-5	15	CSADPTGMGNQPQHF
TRBV7-8	TRBJ2-2	17	CASSLAKAGGFTGELFF
TRBV6-6	TRBJ1-1	13	CASTIQTNTEAFF
TRBV24-1	TRBJ2-5	14	CATSDFRRSETQYF
TRBV4-2	TRBJ2-7	14	CASSGDTAFYEQYF
TRBV19	TRBJ2-7	14	CASTLGRAAYEQYF
TRBV3-1	TRBJ2-3	17	CASSQGVGLSRTDTQYF
TRBV12-3/TRBV12-4	TRBJ1-6	16	CASSSSYAAYNSPLHF
TRBV12-3/TRBV12-4	TRBJ1-4	16	CASSLPRTVMNEKLFF
TRBV10-3	TRBJ2-3	11	CAISEVARKYF
TRBV5-1	TRBJ1-1	15	CASSTQPGSNTEAFF
TRBV7-6	TRBJ2-1	16	CASSLGIGWVNNEQFF
TRBV25-1	TRBJ2-1	18	CASSNSAGGTGGNNEQFF
TRBV13	TRBJ2-3	17	CASSSGTGTSWTDTQYF
TRBV2	TRBJ2-6	15	CASSVIPAGANVLTF
TRBV10-2	TRBJ2-1	17	CASSESLRGVTYNEQFF
TRBV7-2	TRBJ2-1	15	CASSYDRGGHNEQFF
TRBV29-1	TRBJ1-2	13	CSVEGGTKYGYTF
TRBV2	TRBJ2-3	13	CASRGGRTDTQYF
TRBV29-1	TRBJ2-7	12	CSVPDSTYEQYF
TRBV7-9	TRBJ2-2	14	CASSKGLGVGELFF
TRBV18	TRBJ2-1	16	CASSPPIGGNYSEQFF
TRBV20-1	TRBJ1-2	16	CSAMGNYREENYGYTF
TRBV27	TRBJ2-3	17	CASSLYGLAGVSDTQYF
TRBV2	TRBJ2-5	14	CASSEAQYQETQYF
TRBV12-5	TRBJ1-5	16	CASGLRGVGSNQPQHF
TRBV5-1	TRBJ2-7	15	CASSLGHRGLYEQYF
TRBV20-1	TRBJ2-5	15	CSALTSGGLYNEQYF
TRBV5-1	NA	14	CASTLRQGTYEQYF
TRBV5-1	TRBJ1-2	14	CASSLERRIYGYTF
TRBV4-1	TRBJ2-7	16	CASSQGTSGRDYEQYF
TRBV20-1	TRBJ2-1	16	CSARHSAGRAGNEQFF
TRBV19	TRBJ2-4	14	CASSIIPEADIQYF
TRBV14	TRBJ2-5	16	CASSQPRGGLQETQYF
TRBV9	TRBJ2-7	13	CASSVDPSYEQYF
TRBV18	TRBJ2-7	15	CASSPGQGQAYEQYF
TRBV2	TRBJ1-6	11	CASMTNSPLHF
TRBV29-1	TRBJ1-5	15	CSVVTGLGWNQPQHF
TRBV24-1	TRBJ2-7	14	CATSTSDRSYEQYF
TRBV19	TRBJ2-1	17	CASSRGLAGGPYNEQFF
TRBV5-1	TRBJ2-3	16	CASSLAGQGIADTQYF
TRBV12-3/TRBV12-4	TRBJ2-1	15	CASSPGLATYNEQFF
TRBV2	TRBJ1-5	16	CASSEDTGRGNQPQHF
TRBV28	TRBJ1-4	12	CASSFLREKLFF
TRBV6-6	TRBJ2-1	16	CASSNPRVAGTNEQFF
TRBV13	TRBJ1-6	15	CASSLVPRGGSPLHF
TRBV3-1	TRBJ1-2	14	CASSHRDRIYGYTF
TRBV11-3	NA	13	CASSPTGINEQYF
TRBV20-1	TRBJ1-1	14	CSARKGAGNTEAFF